This T cell receptor (beta chain) comes out of a study of cytomegalovirus exposure and HLA in healthy donors listed by TCRdb under 2017. Regarding the complete study: In an earlier analysis of roughly 590 of the donors, under 300 Gb of sequence data and 100 million or so unique TCR beta sequences from about 190 million T cells were reported. The study was designed to test whether signatures of past pathogen exposure could be identified by cataloging public T cell receptors. About five DR-DQ haplotypes were treated as single units for association and clustering because of strong linkage in the cohort. An early release that covered about 600 HLA-typed donors contained about 300 gigabases of sequencing data and 65 million to 100 million unique TCR sequences. Using immunosequencing, the study profiled T cell repertoires from 640 or so subjects and related those repertoires to cytomegalovirus serostatus. Class I and class II HLA loci were covered by the typing at four-digit resolution. Donor age, sex, ethnicity and CMV serostatus were collected together with the repertoire data. All discovery cohort repertoires had been generated using a single sequencing platform. A later analysis re-analyzed previously published TCR beta repertoires from 550 to 700 donors and added high-resolution HLA genotyping to study TCR occurrence patterns. An earlier analysis of more than 450 of the donors used high-throughput TCR beta sequencing to judge whether each TCR beta V gene segment behaved as functional or pseudogenic. High-throughput TCR immunosequencing, statistical association of individual TCRs with disease status, and machine learning were combined to predict cytomegalovirus infection status. On average, 235,054 unique TCR beta nucleotide sequences were sequenced per donor among about 400 genotyped donors of the cohort, with roughly 20% of those sequences being non-productive. The number of typed donors differed by locus: about 629-640 for A, B, C, DRB1 and DQB1; 522 for DQA1; some 590 for DPA1; and roughly 450 for DPB1. Besides the first cohort of 550 to 750 subjects, a separate validation cohort made up of some 110 different subjects was used. The genetic ancestry cluster associated with self-reported Caucasian donors included over 80% of the 300 to 400 genotyped donors. Rather than drawing on any new phenotypic data, the later analysis identified candidate immune exposures from TCR beta sequences and the way those sequences occurred across donors. In a later genetic analysis, genome-wide SNP genotypes for about three fifths of the 666 donors were used, and that subset was treated as a discovery cohort.

Receptor libraries were prepared by the immunoSEQ multiplex PCR assay. For the multiplex PCR, a mixture combining 60 forward primers for TCR Vbeta segments and 13 reverse primers for TCR Jbeta segments was used. Amplification of the CDR3 region of rearranged TCR beta genes was performed with a multiplex PCR assay on genomic DNA. The amplified TCR beta libraries were sequenced on the Illumina HiSeq System as 87-base-pair reads. For the original study's pipeline: A later analysis counted about 80 million unique TCR beta chains across the 666 repertoires, and some 11 million of these chains were shared by at least two donors. To remove PCR and sequencing errors, raw reads were error-corrected and collapsed into unique sequences using a nearest-neighbor algorithm that merged closely related sequences. To assign V, D and J gene segments, CDR3 sequences were aligned to IMGT reference sequences. For a sequence to be retained, a match of at least six nucleotides to both a V gene segment and a J gene segment was required. Rearrangements were called productive when the CDR3 lacked stop codons and stayed in frame with V and J; all others were non-productive. CDR3 was defined according to IMGT convention as the region running from the second conserved V-encoded cysteine to the conserved J-encoded phenylalanine. Sequences without an unambiguous match to a single V gene segment were excluded from the earlier analysis of about 600 of the donors. An earlier analysis of a few hundred of the donors called V segments functional above 56.7% productive rearrangements and segregating when the between-donor standard deviation exceeded 5%. A statistical classification framework was built to diagnose cytomegalovirus status from the catalog of TCR beta chain sequences. V and J gene assignment, in a later analysis, came from comparing TCR nucleotide sequences with IMGT/GENE-DB human TR gene sequences. A later analysis assigned CDR3 sequences and most-parsimonious VDJ recombination scenarios with the TCRdist pipeline. A later analysis defined each TCR beta chain by its CDR3 amino acid sequence plus V-gene family, and excluded reads lacking a unique V-gene family. To address suspected cross-contamination and a sequencing artifact, a later analysis removed 592 highly shared, low-generation-probability nucleotide sequences. A later analysis calculated a clonal expansion index for each public chain from normalized within-repertoire ranks of inferred template counts. Generation probabilities in a later analysis came from a VDJ recombination model fitted to out-of-frame rearrangements, and those results were checked against IGoR. A later analysis scored TCR-TCR, TCR-HLA and TCR-CMV co-occurrence with hypergeometric tests, applying a repertoire-size bias correction to TCR pairs. False discovery rates were estimated in a later analysis by permuting HLA or CMV assignments 20 times. In a later analysis, co-occurring TCRs were grouped using DBSCAN, and TCRdist sequence similarity was added for clustering within HLA-allele-positive subsets. For co-occurrence clustering, repertoires with fewer than 30,000 or more than 120,000 public chains were excluded, along with several repertoires with anomalous nucleotide sharing. Drawn from immuneACCESS, this table holds only the in-frame rearrangements with V and J called that TCRdb kept. Clones are partly lost; checked studies trace under half to an unresolved V gene and leave the rest unexplained. From that table come the V and J calls and clone size; the DNA was used to work out D and trimming. This sample holds about 140,000 clones; over 65% were observed only once. The top ten clones comprise about 2.9% of the sample.

The cohort comprised several hundred healthy bone marrow donors. At the time of sampling, all cohort members were nominally healthy, though unrecorded immune exposures were likely present. The donor tested CMV seronegative and was one of the 352 seronegative cohort members. Every donor gave a peripheral blood sample, and the peripheral blood mononuclear cells from that sample were used for TCR beta sequencing. The Qiagen DNeasy Blood Extraction Kit was used to extract genomic DNA from the blood cell samples. As regards this clone: The antigen it binds to is not known. Per-base quality was not reported, and no clone a single base away is much larger than it.

Overall results and qualifications from the work: CMV serostatus was the only immune exposure information available for the cohort. In a later analysis, some 18,000 TCR beta sequences were associated with specific HLA alleles at a false discovery rate of 0.05. When HLA alleles, especially DR and DQ, strongly co-occurred, TCR associations were difficult to assign to individual alleles. Correlated functional status among segregating V segments might be attributable to linkage disequilibrium, but an unknown experimental factor could not be ruled out. Three of the identified cytomegalovirus-associated TCR beta chains were confirmed in vitro to be specific for cytomegalovirus antigens. A later analysis found that TCR association rates varied across HLA loci, with DRB1 alleles showing the most associated TCRs and HLA-C alleles the fewest. A further reported finding was that TCR beta sequences accurately predicted the HLA-A and HLA-B alleles for most subjects in the first cohort. Compared with equally common non-associated chains, HLA-associated TCR beta chains in a later analysis were more clonally expanded and had lower generation probabilities. Because counts were too low, about 17 rarely observed V segments, including chromosome 9 orphons, were excluded from the earlier analysis of several hundred of the donors. A later analysis found that most CMV-associated TCR beta chains appeared HLA-restricted, with HLA associations seemingly driven largely by CMV exposure. In both the original and validation cohorts, the classifier was reported to diagnose cytomegalovirus status with high specificity and sensitivity. The sequencing pipeline was judged likely to have produced a cluster of highly shared sequence variants as a technical artifact. In an earlier analysis of under 600 of the donors, most TCR beta V segments were observed in productive rearrangements about 90% or about 30% of the time, broadly matching IMGT annotations. Because HLA typing was unavailable for some donors at each locus, only the typed subset was used in association tests. The study gave a list of some 150 TCR beta chains associated with cytomegalovirus. According to a later genetic analysis, donors in an Asian-associated ancestry cluster had fewer N-insertions in productive TCRs than the approximately 710-donor mean. The authors suggested that the approach could potentially be generalized to other disease states and immunological phenotypes. Because the 87-base-pair reads could not distinguish some IMGT-functional V segments, including TRBV6-2 and TRBV6-3, those segments were excluded. In a later genetic analysis, a missense DCLRE1C variant was associated with V-gene and J-gene trimming of TCR beta chains, and the association was replicated in an independent cohort. Most TCR sequences were observed very rarely across donors, whereas some public TCRs were present in many individuals. In this cohort, only TCR beta chains were sequenced, and detectable features were limited by the absence of alpha or paired-chain data. According to a later analysis, parvovirus B19, influenza, CMV and Epstein-Barr virus appeared linked to several top co-occurrence clusters. Sequencing depth was assumed to be roughly uniform across donors in the presence/absence analyses, though that assumption may not hold.

Trimming leaves V shorter by 4 bases and J shorter by 1 base, with the junction holding 8 bases beyond the gene matches. From the cysteine up to the phenylalanine, the CDR3 has a length of 16 residues. Just the 48-base CDR3 DNA is kept, in frame starting at base 1. Via the germline V gene, CDR1 is SGHRS and CDR2 YFSETQ. This clonotype was obtained from a female donor in good health and CMV-seronegative. The sequence joins TRBV5-1 to TRBJ2-7; 10 bases in between match TRBD2. The sample was PBMCs. For the CDR3, the sequence is CASSPSGRAISYEQYF. The DNA reads TGCGCCAGCAGCCCGAGCGGGAGGGCTATTTCCTACGAGCAGTACTTC.